The next 10 T cell receptor beta chains were all read from a single sample in a study of shared clonotypes between healthy human individuals. Produced via immunoSEQ multiplex PCR; TCRdb's table is partial and in-frame only. The repertoire holds a few million clones, with 93% as singletons. Selected positively for CCR7 and CD45RO-negative, naive CD8 cells excluded terminally differentiated effector memory CD45RA+ cells. Sequenced input: naive CD8+ T cells from PBMCs. These receptors all come from a man aged 18 to 30 in good health. Some clones in this sample may be carry-over from other donors' samples.

This chain's CDR3 is CASAKQGADGYTF. In nucleotides, the CDR3 is TGTGCCAGCGCCAAACAGGGGGCTGATGGCTACACCTTC. This chain joins TRBV7-9 and TRBJ1-2, with TRBD1 identical over 9 bases. The CDR3 has 13 residues. CDR1 and CDR2 (germline): SEHNR, FQNEAQ (reference sequence). V gave up 8 bases and J gave up 6 bases; unmatched junction bases: 7.

J is TRBJ1-2 and V is TRBV19, with 12 bases fitting TRBD1. The CDR3 is made up of 15 amino acids. Germline V gives CDR1 LNHDA, CDR2 SQIVND (reference sequence). V dropped 5 bases and J dropped 4; count of bases not matched to a gene: 5. In DNA form, the CDR3 reads TGTGCCAGTAGTGCCGGGACAGGGGGCATCTATGGCTACACCTTC. Amino acid sequence: CASSAGTGGIYGYTF.

This chain links TRBV7-8 with TRBJ2-7; D perhaps matches TRBD2 (6 bases). In germline, CDR1 is SGHVS, CDR2 FQNEAQ. CDR3 size: 15 residues. The V end was cut by 5 bases, the J end by 2 bases, with 16 bases between. The CDR3 is CASSPRAGEAYEQYF. CDR3 coding DNA: TGTGCCAGCAGCCCGAGAGCGGGTGAGGCCTACGAGCAGTACTTC.

The chain couples TRBV4-3 to TRBJ1-2; no firm D call. Trimming took 3 bases from V and 4 from J, leaving 15 bases between them. This CDR3 is built from 15 residues. Germline V gene data show CDR1 as LGHNA and CDR2 as YSLEER. CDR3 sequence (DNA): TGCGCCAGCAGCCAGAGCCGAGGACGGGGCTATGGCTACACCTTC. It is translated as CASSQSRGRGYGYTF.

The chain joins TRBV9 to TRBJ1-3; D is unclear. Trimming removed 4 bases at V and 0 bases at J, with 14 bases between. The germline V gene encodes CDR1 SGDLS and CDR2 YYNGEE. The CDR3 runs to 16 residues. CDR3 nucleotides: TGTGCCAGCAGCCCCCGTACGGAAGGCTCTGGAAACACCATATATTTT. It encodes CASSPRTEGSGNTIYF.

This clone is a singleton in its sample. The rearrangement links TRBV7-3 to TRBJ2-1, with 7 bases identical to TRBD2. This CDR3 spans 16 amino acids. The junction had 8 bases not matched to a gene; V was cut back by 1 base and J by 5 bases. Germline CDR1 reads SGHTA; CDR2 reads FQGTGA. CDR3: CASSLKGEGKDNEQFF. The CDR3 DNA reads as TGTGCCAGCAGCTTAAAAGGGGAGGGCAAGGACAATGAGCAGTTCTTC.

The V gene is TRBV5-1, the J gene TRBJ2-1, with TRBD2 matching 9 bases. Trimming took 2 bases from V and 3 from J; bases not matched to a gene: 9. Per the germline V gene, CDR1 is SGHRS and CDR2 is YFSETQ. This CDR3 has 17 amino acids. The CDR3 DNA reads TGCGCCAGCAGCTTCAGGGAGCTAGCGGGGTTCTACAATGAGCAGTTCTTC. Its protein is CASSFRELAGFYNEQFF. The whole variable domain, remainder taken from reference TRBV5-1 and TRBJ2-1, is KAGVTQTPRYLIKTRGQQVTLSCSPISGHRSVSWYQQTPGQGLQFLFEYFSETQRNKGNFPGRFSGRQFSNSRSEMNVSTLELGDSALYLCASSFRELAGFYNEQFFGPGTRLTVL.

The J gene is TRBJ2-1, the V gene TRBV4-2, with D perhaps TRBD2 (6 bases). With 7 bases removed from V and 10 bases from J, the gap between germline ends came to 17 bases. The CDR3 has 13 residues. Germline values: CDR1 LGHNA, CDR2 YNFKEQ. CDR3 residues: CASMPTGGDEQFF. In DNA form, the CDR3 reads TGTGCCAGCATGCCAACCGGAGGGGACGAGCAGTTCTTC.

This chain joins TRBV7-9 and TRBJ2-1; 7 bases fit TRBD1. Germline CDR1 SEHNR, CDR2 FQNEAQ (reference sequence). Unmatched junction bases numbered 13, after V lost 5 bases and J lost 15 bases. This CDR3 contains 13 residues. In DNA, the CDR3 is TGTGCCAGCAGCCTGTCCGGCAACAGGGGCTCGTTCTTC. Translating gives CASSLSGNRGSFF.

The J gene is TRBJ2-1, the V gene TRBV27; TRBD2 agrees at 9 bases. The CDR3 length is 19 residues. Germline CDR1 reads MNHEY; CDR2 reads SMNVEV (reference sequence). Trimming at V came to 3 bases and at J to 6 bases, leaving 18 bases not matched to a gene. CDR3 protein: CASSFGPGVAGVLGNEQFF. CDR3 bases: TGTGCCAGCAGTTTCGGCCCGGGAGTAGCGGGAGTTCTTGGCAATGAGCAGTTCTTC.